These 16 T cell receptor beta chains share one sample of origin, sequenced in a study of response to subunit inactivated influenza vaccine. TCRdb reanalysed the RT-PCR reads using MiXCR and keeps one entry per CDR3 protein. The sample holds 600,000 to 700,000 distinct CDR3 sequences, 14% seen once. The sequencing here drew on PBMCs from blood, taken around 14 days before vaccination. Receptors were obtained from a man aged 45 to 65 who received an inactivated influenza vaccine.

This clonotype showed up just a few times. This chain connects TRBV10-1 to TRBJ1-1; D is perhaps TRBD1 (6 bases). The CDR3 is 13 residues long. CDR1 is WNHNN, CDR2 SYGVQD, per germline (reference sequence). V dropped 4 bases and J dropped 5 bases, with 11 bases sitting between them. This chain's CDR3 is CASSAQGRTEAFF. The CDR3 nucleotides are TGCGCCAGCAGTGCTCAGGGGAGGACTGAAGCTTTCTTT.

This clonotype has just a few counts. This rearrangement joins TRBV3-1 to TRBJ2-5; no reliable D call. Trimming shortened V by 2 bases and J by 7 bases, and 8 bases separated the two germline ends. This CDR3 has 12 amino acids. Germline V gene sequence: CDR1 LGHDT, CDR2 YNNKEL (reference sequence). This CDR3 is CASSQTRATQYF. The CDR3 DNA sequence: TGTGCCAGCAGCCAAACACGGGCGACCCAGTACTTC.

This clonotype was counted only a few times. The CDR3 bases are TGTGCCACCGGGGGACAGGGGACCGGGGAGCTGTTTTTT. It codes for CATGGQGTGELFF. This chain joins TRBV24-1 and TRBJ2-2; 10 bases fit TRBD1. Germline V gives CDR1 KGHDR, CDR2 SFDVKD. V gave up 9 bases and J gave up 5 bases; unmatched junction bases: 2. The CDR3 length is 13 residues.

To note about this clonotype: The junction shows a germline mismatch at one end, possibly a read error. The genes are TRBV7-2 and TRBJ2-5; possible D gene TRBD1, 5 bases. Looked up from germline, CDR1 is SGHTA and CDR2 is FQGNSA. The CDR3 runs to 14 residues. CDR3 sequence: CASSLDRRQGTQYF. The CDR3 DNA is TGTGCCAGCAGCTTAGACAGGAGACAAGGGACCCAGTACTTC.

The V and J genes are TRBV20-1 and TRBJ2-3; 11 nucleotides match TRBD2. Per germline, CDR1 DFQATT and CDR2 SNEGSKA (reference sequence). With V trimmed by 6 bases and J by 3 bases, 8 bases remained unmatched. CDR3 length: 15 residues. The CDR3 here is CSANSGGAYTDTQYF. In DNA, the CDR3 is TGCAGTGCGAATAGCGGGGGGGCATATACAGATACGCAGTATTTT.

This clonotype came up many times. The J gene is TRBJ1-1, the V gene TRBV16; D remains ambiguous. V dropped 3 bases and J dropped 9 bases, with 11 bases sitting between them. CDR1 and CDR2 from the germline V gene are KGHSY and FQNENV. The CDR3 has 12 residues. CDR3 coding DNA: TGTGCCAGCAGCCAGGGGAGGGTACAAGCTTTCTTT. It codes for CASSQGRVQAFF.

This clonotype was seen more than once but under ten times. This chain joins TRBV30 and TRBJ1-1; 9 bases align to TRBD1. The CDR3 contains 12 residues. V was pared by 5 bases and J by 6 bases, with 4 bases of the junction left unmatched. Germline V gives CDR1 GTSNPN, CDR2 SVGIG (reference sequence). CDR3 bases: TGTGCCTGGGAACAGGGGGCTTCTGAAGCTTTCTTT. Residues: CAWEQGASEAFF.

The chain has TRBV12-3 or TRBV12-4 and TRBJ2-5, with 12 bases matching TRBD2. The CDR3 has 16 amino acids. Trimming cost V 7 bases and J 5 bases; bases outside gene matches: 11. CDR3 DNA sequence: TGTGCCAGCACCCCCGGGACTAGCGGGCCAACGGAGACCCAGTACTTC. This codes for CASTPGTSGPTETQYF.

The chain carries TRBV5-1 and TRBJ2-1; 7 bases line up with TRBD2. From germline, CDR1 is SGHRS and CDR2 YFSETQ. The CDR3 covers 13 residues. V lost 1 base to trimming and J lost 10 bases; unmatched junction nucleotides: 5. Here the CDR3 reads CASSLLDGGEQFF. Here the CDR3 DNA reads TGCGCCAGCAGCTTGTTGGACGGGGGGGAGCAGTTCTTC.

This chain connects TRBV7-8 to TRBJ2-3; the match to TRBD2 covers 10 bases. This CDR3 has 19 residues. Germline-derived CDR1 and CDR2 are SGHVS and FQNEAQ. The trim removed 4 bases at V and 6 bases at J, leaving 19 bases unmatched. The CDR3 nucleotides read TGTGCCAGCAGCTCCCCTCGACTGTGGGCTAGCGGGAGTCGGGATACGCAGTATTTT. Its protein is CASSSPRLWASGSRDTQYF.

The chain uses TRBV25-1 and TRBJ2-5; TRBD1 matches 9 bases. Germline loops: CDR1 MGHDK, CDR2 SYGVNS. Trimming at V came to 3 bases and at J to 5 bases, leaving 4 bases not matched to a gene. The CDR3 contains 14 residues. CDR3 protein: CASSEGTGWETQYF. CDR3 DNA sequence: TGTGCCAGCAGTGAGGGGACAGGGTGGGAGACCCAGTACTTC.

The chain links TRBV20-1 to TRBJ2-7; TRBD1 is a possible D gene (6 bases). Germline V gene data show CDR1 as DFQATT and CDR2 as SNEGSKA (reference sequence). This CDR3 comprises 15 residues. V was clipped by 5 bases and J by 3 bases, with 20 bases between them. CDR3 in DNA: TGCAGTGCTCGGGACATCCCGAGCCTTAACTACGAGCAGTACTTC. Translation gives CSARDIPSLNYEQYF.

A few counts support this clonotype. V and J are TRBV29-1 and TRBJ2-3; 9 nucleotides agree with TRBD2. The CDR3 runs to 18 residues. Trimming removed 4 bases from V and 0 bases from J; junction bases left unmatched: 14. Germline V CDR1 and CDR2: SQVTM, ANQGSEA. Here the CDR3 DNA reads TGCAGCGTTGCGGAGTCTTTAGCGGGAGAGCTTAGCACAGATACGCAGTATTTT. Amino acids: CSVAESLAGELSTDTQYF.

This clonotype has only a few counts. This sequence joins TRBV24-1 and TRBJ2-4; D might be TRBD2 (6 bases). The germline V and J ends were trimmed by 1 base and 3 bases, with 12 bases remaining between them. Looked up from germline, CDR1 is KGHDR and CDR2 is SFDVKD. This CDR3 is built from 16 residues. CDR3 coding DNA: TGTGCCACCAGTGATTTCGGGGAGGATGGCAAAAACATTCAGTACTTC. It encodes CATSDFGEDGKNIQYF.

This clonotype occurred a few times. The chain employs TRBV6-2 or TRBV6-3 and TRBJ2-1; D might be TRBD1 or TRBD2, each matching 5 bases. Germline CDR1 reads MNHEY; CDR2 reads SVGEGT. The CDR3 consists of 13 residues. Trimming took 6 bases from V and 6 from J, leaving 12 bases between them. The CDR3 is CASRQGRINEQFF. CDR3 nucleotide sequence: TGTGCCAGCAGGCAGGGACGTATCAATGAGCAGTTCTTC.

In this sample, this clonotype turned up a few times. This chain uses TRBV4-2 with TRBJ2-1, with 14 bases lining up with TRBD2. V lost 1 base, J lost 4 bases, and 6 bases stayed unmatched. Germline V gene lookup returns CDR1 LGHNA and CDR2 YNFKEQ. This CDR3 comprises 18 residues. CDR3 sequence reads: CASSQAEGLAGVYNEQFF. The CDR3 coding sequence is TGTGCCAGCAGCCAAGCGGAGGGACTAGCGGGGGTGTACAATGAGCAGTTCTTC.